Reported below is one T cell receptor (beta chain). Its specificity is not known. The junction had 7 bases not matched to a gene; V was cut back by 5 bases and J by 5 bases. The CDR3 has 16 residues. The germline V gene encodes CDR1 SGHTA and CDR2 FQGNSA. This sample was taken from a study of blood T cells in healthy people across ages. Study conclusions and caveats: Age brought a roughly linear fall in TCR beta diversity measured per million T cells.

No fewer than 7 million PBMCs went into each sample. Alongside a J-beta primer mix, a sample-barcoded 5' primer served in a second PCR lasting 7 to 11 cycles. TCRdb independently ran MiXCR on the 5' RACE reads; one entry per CDR3 protein. The data contain around 650,000 distinct CDR3 sequences, approximately 40% of them singletons. This clonotype was obtained from a man aged 80 or over in good health. Specimen: blood. The V call is TRBV7-2, the J call TRBJ2-2, with TRBD1 identical over 11 bases. The CDR3 spells CASSLYGQGATGELFF. Written as DNA, the CDR3 is TGTGCCAGCAGCCTATACGGACAGGGGGCGACCGGGGAGCTGTTTTTT.